Shown below are 23 T cell receptor beta chains from a single sample sequenced in a study of cytotoxic CD8 clonotypes in ibrutinib-treated CLL. The method was immunoSEQ multiplex PCR; TCRdb's version includes in-frame clones alone and lacks a portion of them. The sample shows about 68,000 clones, around 65% of them seen only once. The starting material was PBMCs, obtained after 12 months of ibrutinib treatment. The origin of the receptors is a human donor with chronic lymphocytic leukemia.

The CDR3 region has the DNA TGTGCCAGCAGCTTAACGGGGGCGAACACTGAAGCTTTCTTT. This gives the protein CASSLTGANTEAFF. The J gene is TRBJ1-1, the V gene TRBV7-8, with TRBD1 as a possible D gene (6 bases). The germline CDR1 and CDR2 sequences are SGHVS and FQNEAQ. V lost 2 bases, J lost 1 base, and 8 bases lay in between. This CDR3 has 14 amino acids. Complete variable domain (other parts from reference TRBV7-8 and TRBJ1-1): GAGVSQSPRYKVAKRGQDVALRCDPISGHVSLFWYQQALGQGPEFLTYFQNEAQLDKSGLPSDRFFAERPEGSVSTLKIQRTQQEDSAVYLCASSLTGANTEAFFGQGTRLTVV.

V gene TRBV27 combines with J gene TRBJ1-2; 9 bases fit TRBD1. CDR1 and CDR2 from the germline V gene are MNHEY and SMNVEV (reference sequence). The CDR3 extends over 13 amino acids. V lost 5 bases and J lost 9; bases outside the gene matches: 7. CDR3 nucleotide sequence: TGTGCCAGCAGTGCCCGGACAGGGGTTCGCTACACCTTC. It encodes CASSARTGVRYTF.

The V and J genes are TRBV7-6 and TRBJ2-7; maybe TRBD2 (6 bases). The CDR3 contains 14 residues. The germline CDR1 and CDR2 sequences are SGHVS and FNYEAQ. The V end was cut by 5 bases, the J end by 6 bases, with 17 bases between. For the CDR3, the DNA is TGTGCCAGCAGCCTGACGACGGGAGCGACCGAGCAGTACTTC. Translated, it gives CASSLTTGATEQYF.

The rearrangement uses TRBV15 and TRBJ1-4, with D maybe TRBD1 (6 bases). The germline V gene encodes CDR1 LNHNV and CDR2 YYDKDF (reference sequence). Trimming took 1 base from V and 8 from J, leaving 17 bases between them. CDR3 length: 16 residues. The CDR3 here is CATSRVLRDIGEKLFF. CDR3 DNA: TGTGCCACCAGCAGAGTCCTGCGGGACATCGGGGAAAAACTGTTTTTT. Full variable domain (rest looked up from reference TRBV15 and TRBJ1-4): DAMVIQNPRYQVTQFGKPVTLSCSQTLNHNVMYWYQQKSSQAPKLLFHYYDKDFNNEADTPDNFQSRRPNTSFCFLDIRSPGLGDTAMYLCATSRVLRDIGEKLFFGSGTQLSVL.

The V and J genes are TRBV11-1 and TRBJ2-1; either TRBD1 or TRBD2 may fit D (5 bases each). V gave up 1 base and J gave up 6 bases, with 13 bases separating them. The CDR3 runs to 15 residues. Germline values: CDR1 SGHAT, CDR2 FQDESV (reference sequence). Here the CDR3 reads CASSLDGVGVNEQFF. Here the CDR3 DNA reads TGTGCCAGCAGCTTAGACGGGGTAGGGGTCAATGAGCAGTTCTTC.

The gene calls are TRBV6-5 and TRBJ2-6; D gene unclear. Trimming took 6 bases from V and 1 from J, leaving 4 bases between them. In germline, CDR1 is MNHEY, CDR2 SVGAGI. CDR3 length: 13 residues. For the CDR3, the DNA is TGTGCCAGCAGCTCATCTGGGGCCAACGTCCTGACTTTC. Translation: CASSSSGANVLTF.

This chain connects TRBV7-9 to TRBJ2-5; unclear D gene. V lost 2 bases and J lost 4, with 11 bases in between. Germline CDR1 and CDR2: SEHNR and FQNEAQ (reference sequence). This CDR3 region has 14 residues. CDR3: CASSLMGLGETQYF. CDR3 coding DNA: TGTGCCAGCAGCTTAATGGGGTTGGGAGAGACCCAGTACTTC.

This rearrangement joins TRBV7-2 to TRBJ2-7; D ambiguous. The CDR3 has 16 amino acids. Germline V gives CDR1 SGHTA, CDR2 FQGNSA. The V and J ends lost 3 bases and 0 bases respectively, with 15 bases between them. CDR3 bases: TGTGCCAGCAGCTTCCCGGCCACTACACTCTCCTACGAGCAGTACTTC. Encoded protein: CASSFPATTLSYEQYF.

This sequence joins TRBV18 and TRBJ1-6, with TRBD1 matching 11 bases. Germline assignment: CDR1 KGHSH and CDR2 LQKENI. V shed 2 bases and J 9 bases; nucleotides not matched to a gene: 6. CDR3 size: 16 residues. CDR3 residues: CASSPGQGAIGSPLHF. The CDR3 coding sequence is TGTGCCAGCTCACCAGGACAGGGGGCGATAGGTTCACCCCTCCACTTT.

A few counts support this clone. The chain carries TRBV19 and TRBJ1-2; 7 bases fit TRBD1. Germline-derived CDR1 and CDR2 are LNHDA and SQIVND (reference sequence). The V gene end was trimmed by 9 bases and the J gene end by 6 bases; junction bases not matched to a gene: 10. The length of the CDR3 is 13 residues. In DNA, the CDR3 is TGTGCCAGCCAACACAGGGGCTCAGATGGCTACACCTTC. Amino acids: CASQHRGSDGYTF.

The V call is TRBV29-1, the J call TRBJ2-1; 10 positions agree with TRBD2. The germline gives CDR1 SQVTM, CDR2 ANQGSEA. CDR3 length equals 15 residues. J gave up 6 bases and V 0 bases, and 5 bases lay outside the gene matches. The DNA for the CDR3 is TGCAGCGTTGAAGATCCTAGCGGGGGTCCCAATGAGCAGTTCTTC. It encodes CSVEDPSGGPNEQFF.

J is TRBJ2-5 and V is TRBV28; D might be TRBD1 (5 bases). Looked up from germline, CDR1 is MDHEN and CDR2 is SYDVKM. This CDR3 comprises 14 residues. With 10 bases removed from V and 4 bases from J, the gap between germline ends came to 19 bases. The CDR3 spells CATDAPGRAETQYF. DNA for the CDR3: TGTGCCACCGACGCCCCCGGCAGGGCAGAGACCCAGTACTTC. Drawing the rest from reference TRBV28 and TRBJ2-5, the complete variable domain is DVKVTQSSRYLVKRTGEKVFLECVQDMDHENMFWYRQDPGLGLRLIYFSYDVKMKEKGDIPEGYSVSREKKERFSLILESASTNQTSMYLCATDAPGRAETQYFGPGTRLLVL.

The rearrangement uses TRBV28 and TRBJ2-2, with 8 bases aligning to TRBD1. V was clipped by 7 bases and J by 7 bases; unmatched bases: 2. Germline lookup yields CDR1 MDHEN and CDR2 SYDVKM. CDR3 size: 12 residues. CDR3 sequence (DNA): TGTGCCAGCATCGGACAGGGCGGGGAGCTGTTTTTT. This encodes CASIGQGGELFF.

V is TRBV28 and J is TRBJ2-7; 7 bases are shared with TRBD1. The germline CDR1 and CDR2 sequences are MDHEN and SYDVKM. V lost 3 bases to trimming and J lost 2 bases; unmatched junction nucleotides: 4. The CDR3 is 14 residues long. CDR3 DNA: TGTGCCAGCAGTTTCGGGACAGTGACCTACGAGCAGTACTTC. Amino acids: CASSFGTVTYEQYF.

This clone was detected only a few times. The chain has TRBV7-2 and TRBJ1-6; a weak D match, TRBD1 (6 bases). CDR1 is SGHTA and CDR2 is FQGNSA in the germline V gene. There are 15 residues in the CDR3. V shed 5 bases and J shed 5 bases, with 13 bases lying between them. CDR3 sequence reads: CASSVPGQHNSPLHF. As DNA, the CDR3 is TGTGCCAGCAGCGTACCGGGACAACATAATTCACCCCTCCACTTT.

The chain carries TRBV6-5 and TRBJ2-1; 7 bases agree with TRBD1. CDR1 is MNHEY and CDR2 is SVGAGI in the germline V gene. Losses at the gene ends were 0 bases for V and 7 bases for J; bases not matched to a gene: 6. The CDR3 is 15 amino acids. The CDR3 nucleotides are TGTGCCAGCAGTTACTCGTGGTCAGGGGGAAATGAGCAGTTCTTC. Protein sequence: CASSYSWSGGNEQFF.

The V call is TRBV15, the J call TRBJ1-2; TRBD1 might be the D (6 bases). The CDR3 is made up of 15 amino acids. Per germline, CDR1 LNHNV and CDR2 YYDKDF (reference sequence). The germline V and J ends were trimmed by 3 bases and 5 bases, with 16 bases remaining between them. The CDR3: CATSSRTASPYGYTF. The CDR3 DNA sequence: TGTGCCACCAGCAGCCGGACAGCTTCCCCTTATGGCTACACCTTC. The whole variable domain, filled in from reference TRBV15 and TRBJ1-2, reads DAMVIQNPRYQVTQFGKPVTLSCSQTLNHNVMYWYQQKSSQAPKLLFHYYDKDFNNEADTPDNFQSRRPNTSFCFLDIRSPGLGDTAMYLCATSSRTASPYGYTFGSGTRLTVV.

This sequence joins TRBV29-1 and TRBJ1-4, with D unclear. The CDR3 has 13 residues. V was trimmed by 4 bases and J by 3 bases, leaving 9 bases between them. CDR1 is SQVTM and CDR2 is ANQGSEA in the germline V gene. In DNA, the CDR3 is TGCAGCGTTGCGGAAACCCCTAATGAAAAACTGTTTTTT. As protein: CSVAETPNEKLFF.

V is TRBV28 and J is TRBJ2-7, with D unresolved. CDR3 length: 14 residues. V lost 6 bases, J lost 0 bases, and 12 bases lay in between. Germline V gene sequence: CDR1 MDHEN, CDR2 SYDVKM. CDR3 protein: CASRGNSNSYEQYF. CDR3 DNA sequence: TGTGCCAGCAGGGGGAACTCCAACTCCTACGAGCAGTACTTC.

The V and J genes are TRBV29-1 and TRBJ1-1; no clear D. In germline, CDR1 is SQVTM, CDR2 ANQGSEA. This CDR3 has 11 residues. Trimming cost V 4 bases and J 7 bases, with 10 bases left between them. The CDR3 here is CSVAAAFEAFF. CDR3 DNA sequence: TGCAGCGTTGCGGCAGCGTTTGAAGCTTTCTTT.

The V gene is TRBV7-6, the J gene TRBJ1-6; 7 bases map to TRBD1. This CDR3 has 16 amino acids. CDR1 is SGHVS, CDR2 FNYEAQ, per germline. With V trimmed by 4 bases and J by 9 bases, 12 bases remained unmatched. As DNA, the CDR3 is TGTGCCAGCAGCTCAGGGGACAGCATGCCTCTTTCACCCCTCCACTTT. Encoded protein: CASSSGDSMPLSPLHF.

This clone appeared a few times. The V gene is TRBV7-9, the J gene TRBJ2-7, with D perhaps given as TRBD1 or TRBD2 (6 bases each). Trimming pared 10 bases from V and 5 bases from J, leaving 21 bases between. CDR3 length equals 14 residues. The germline V gene has CDR1 SEHNR and CDR2 FQNEAQ (reference sequence). CDR3 bases: TGTGCCACCCATGGGGGGAAAGGGGGTAACGAGCAGTACTTC. Residues: CATHGGKGGNEQYF.

J is TRBJ2-7 and V is TRBV10-1; a weak D match, TRBD1 (6 bases). Germline V CDR1 and CDR2: WNHNN, SYGVQD (reference sequence). Trimming stripped 3 bases from V and 3 bases from J, with 9 bases between. There are 13 residues in the CDR3. CDR3 loop: CASSETGNYEQYF. In DNA, the CDR3 is TGCGCCAGCAGTGAAACAGGGAACTACGAGCAGTACTTC.